What follows are 20 T cell receptor beta chains derived from one specimen sequenced in a study of cytomegalovirus exposure and HLA in healthy donors. PCR used 60 Vbeta primers and 13 Jbeta primers. Here immunoSEQ multiplex PCR was the method, and the copy in TCRdb shows in-frame clones only, minus some. The sample lists 87,000 or so clones; roughly three fifths were seen once. The sample was PBMCs. Every receptor here comes from a man between 60 and 75 years old in good health and CMV-seronegative.

This clone was picked up one time. The V call is TRBV5-4, the J call TRBJ1-4; 9 bases are shared with TRBD1. V shed 4 bases, J shed 8 bases, and the junction held 6 bases outside the gene matches. The CDR3 is 14 residues long. Germline values: CDR1 SGHNT, CDR2 YYREEE (reference sequence). In nucleotides, the CDR3 is TGTGCCAGCAGCCGGGACAGGGTGAGGGAAAAACTGTTTTTT. This encodes CASSRDRVREKLFF.

The chain carries TRBV10-1 and TRBJ2-1; 9 bases match TRBD2. Trimming at V came to 5 bases and at J to 6 bases, leaving 11 bases not matched to a gene. The CDR3 is 16 residues long. Germline CDR1 and CDR2: WNHNN and SYGVQD (reference sequence). CDR3 in amino acids: CASSRAVGGGVNEQFF. CDR3 nucleotides: TGCGCCAGCAGTCGAGCGGTGGGCGGGGGGGTCAATGAGCAGTTCTTC.

The genes are TRBV10-3 and TRBJ2-1, with a possible D match to TRBD2 (7 bases). The germline CDR1 and CDR2 sequences are ENHRY and SYGVKD. This CDR3 has 16 residues. V lost 9 bases and J lost 5, with 23 bases in between. The DNA of the CDR3 is TGTGCCATTAGTAGCACCACGGCGGGGGCGGACAATGAGCAGTTCTTC. As protein: CAISSTTAGADNEQFF.

A word on this clone: This specimen includes other DNA sequences encoding the same CDR3. The J gene is TRBJ2-1, the V gene TRBV5-1; 7 bases line up with TRBD1. CDR3 length: 15 amino acids. In germline, CDR1 is SGHRS, CDR2 YFSETQ. V was pared by 5 bases and J by 0 bases, with 5 bases of the junction left unmatched. In DNA form, the CDR3 reads TGCGCCAGCAGTAGGGGACAGAGCTCCTACAATGAGCAGTTCTTC. This sequence encodes CASSRGQSSYNEQFF. The variable domain in full, with the rest retrieved from reference TRBV5-1 and TRBJ2-1, is KAGVTQTPRYLIKTRGQQVTLSCSPISGHRSVSWYQQTPGQGLQFLFEYFSETQRNKGNFPGRFSGRQFSNSRSEMNVSTLELGDSALYLCASSRGQSSYNEQFFGPGTRLTVL.

The chain has TRBV6-1 and TRBJ2-1, with 11 bases identical to TRBD2. Trimming took 1 base from V and 10 from J; bases not matched to a gene: 9. The CDR3 covers 16 residues. CDR1 is MNHNS and CDR2 is SASEGT in the germline V gene. CDR3 coding DNA: TGTGCCAGCAGTGAAGGGCTAGCGGGGGGCCTCCGGGAGCAGTTCTTC. Translating gives CASSEGLAGGLREQFF.

This chain joins TRBV2 and TRBJ2-3, with 10 bases matching TRBD2. V lost 5 bases to trimming and J lost 1 base; unmatched junction nucleotides: 0. CDR1 SNHLY and CDR2 FYNNEI come from the germline V gene. There are 14 residues in the CDR3. The CDR3 DNA reads TGTGCCAGCAGTACTAGCGGGGGCACAGATACGCAGTATTTT. This encodes CASSTSGGTDTQYF.

A single count supports this clone. The genes are TRBV2 and TRBJ2-7; possibly TRBD1 for D (5 bases). The CDR3 totals 14 residues. In germline, CDR1 is SNHLY, CDR2 FYNNEI. Trimming removed 4 bases at V and 1 base at J, with 11 bases between. CDR3 DNA: TGTGCCAGCAGTGTGACAGAACCGTCCTACGAGCAGTACTTC. This gives the protein CASSVTEPSYEQYF.

The chain is built from TRBV5-1 and TRBJ1-6, with D possibly TRBD1 on 5 matching bases. The CDR3 spans 15 residues. Germline assignment: CDR1 SGHRS and CDR2 YFSETQ. Trimming removed 2 bases at V and 5 bases at J, with 11 bases between. The chain's CDR3 is CASSLGGTDNSPLHF. In DNA form, the CDR3 reads TGCGCCAGCAGCTTAGGAGGGACCGATAATTCACCCCTCCACTTT.

The CDR3 region is CASSLGQGAYNEQFF. The CDR3 DNA reads TGTGCCAGCAGCTTAGGACAGGGGGCCTACAATGAGCAGTTCTTC. The V gene is TRBV7-7, the J gene TRBJ2-1; 9 bases map to TRBD1. The CDR3 consists of 15 residues. The trim removed 1 base at V and 2 bases at J, leaving 0 bases unmatched. Germline V gene sequence: CDR1 SSHAT, CDR2 FNYEAQ (reference sequence).

This chain connects TRBV5-1 to TRBJ1-2, with 10 bases aligning to TRBD1. Germline V gene lookup returns CDR1 SGHRS and CDR2 YFSETQ. With V trimmed by 1 base and J by 6 bases, 3 bases remained unmatched. The CDR3 is 14 residues long. The CDR3 protein is CASSLFGTGDGYTF. For the CDR3, the DNA is TGCGCCAGCAGCTTGTTTGGGACAGGGGATGGCTACACCTTC.

This clone was counted a single time. This chain uses TRBV9 with TRBJ2-5; a possible D gene is TRBD1 (5 bases). This CDR3 contains 13 residues. The V gene's germline CDR1 is SGDLS and CDR2 YYNGEE. V was shortened by 2 bases and J by 8 bases, with 13 bases between the two germline ends. The CDR3 nucleotides are TGTGCCAGCAGCGTCGGCGGTCAGGGTACCCAGTACTTC. It translates to CASSVGGQGTQYF.

The CDR3 DNA reads TGTGCCAGTAGTAAGACAGGGACACTAGCCAAAAACATTCAGTACTTC. Amino acids: CASSKTGTLAKNIQYF. The genes are TRBV19 and TRBJ2-4; 7 bases are a match to TRBD1. CDR1 is LNHDA, CDR2 SQIVND, per germline (reference sequence). After removal of 4 bases from V and 0 bases from J, the junction contained 6 bases not matched to a gene. CDR3 length: 16 residues.

The CDR3 nucleotides are TGCGCCAGCAGCTACCGACTAGCGGGAATACAAGAGACCCAGTACTTC. Translation: CASSYRLAGIQETQYF. The chain links TRBV5-1 to TRBJ2-5; TRBD2 agrees at 11 bases. The germline V gene encodes CDR1 SGHRS and CDR2 YFSETQ. The V gene end was trimmed by 3 bases and the J gene end by 2 bases; junction bases not matched to a gene: 6. There are 16 residues in the CDR3. The full variable domain, rest sourced from reference TRBV5-1 and TRBJ2-5, is KAGVTQTPRYLIKTRGQQVTLSCSPISGHRSVSWYQQTPGQGLQFLFEYFSETQRNKGNFPGRFSGRQFSNSRSEMNVSTLELGDSALYLCASSYRLAGIQETQYFGPGTRLLVL.

This clone was counted between two and nine times. CDR3 coding DNA: TGTGCCAGCAGCTTAGATTCGAGGTCCCCTGGAAACACCATATATTTT. Its translation is CASSLDSRSPGNTIYF. The chain joins TRBV11-2 to TRBJ1-3, with D unclear. This CDR3 is 16 amino acids long. The V and J ends lost 0 bases and 2 bases respectively, with 11 bases between them. Germline CDR1 and CDR2: SGHAT and FQNNGV.

This clone was counted only a few times. The rearrangement joins TRBV10-3 to TRBJ2-7; D is ambiguous. The CDR3 loop spans 12 amino acids. Germline V gives CDR1 ENHRY, CDR2 SYGVKD. The V end was cut by 5 bases, the J end by 2 bases, with 7 bases between. CDR3 loop: CAISSSPYEQYF. In DNA, the CDR3 is TGTGCCATCAGTAGTAGCCCCTACGAGCAGTACTTC.

V gene TRBV5-1 combines with J gene TRBJ2-1, with 12 positions matching TRBD1. The CDR3 has 16 amino acids. CDR1 SGHRS and CDR2 YFSETQ come from the germline V gene. J lost 8 bases, V lost 2 bases, and 8 bases had no gene match. For the CDR3, the DNA is TGCGCCAGCAGCTTAACCGGGACAGGGGGCTGGGATGAGCAGTTCTTC. This codes for CASSLTGTGGWDEQFF.

The chain is built from TRBV7-6 and TRBJ2-7; 8 bases line up with TRBD1. CDR3 length equals 15 residues. V was clipped by 6 bases and J by 5 bases; unmatched bases: 12. Per the germline V gene, CDR1 is SGHVS and CDR2 is FNYEAQ. The CDR3 nucleotides are TGTGCCAGCAGTTACGGGACAGGAGCCACCAACGAGCAGTACTTC. Translation: CASSYGTGATNEQYF.

The chain links TRBV5-1 to TRBJ1-1; possible D gene TRBD1, 5 bases. The CDR3 loop spans 14 amino acids. Trimming pared 3 bases from V and 0 bases from J, leaving 9 bases between. Germline CDR1 and CDR2: SGHRS and YFSETQ. This CDR3 is CASSWGTLNTEAFF. The CDR3, as DNA: TGCGCCAGCAGCTGGGGGACTTTGAACACTGAAGCTTTCTTT.

The chain is built from TRBV29-1 and TRBJ1-4, with unresolved D. With 5 bases removed from V and 4 bases from J, the gap between germline ends came to 8 bases. The CDR3 is 12 amino acids. Germline V gene sequence: CDR1 SQVTM, CDR2 ANQGSEA. CDR3: CSVSRGNEKLFF. The CDR3 coding sequence is TGCAGCGTTTCGCGGGGTAATGAAAAACTGTTTTTT.

The J gene is TRBJ1-5, the V gene TRBV19; a weak D match, TRBD1 (6 bases). Germline V gene data show CDR1 as LNHDA and CDR2 as SQIVND (reference sequence). The V end was cut by 0 bases, the J end by 3 bases, with 9 bases between. The CDR3 runs 15 residues. The CDR3 nucleotides read TGTGCCAGTAGTATAGATAACAGGGTCAATCAGCCCCAGCATTTT. Its translation: CASSIDNRVNQPQHF.